A selection of T cell receptor beta chains follows, all from one sample in a study of blood T cell repertoires in COVID-19. Profiled with immunoSEQ multiplex PCR; TCRdb holds only in-frame clones, not every one. Among 150,000 to 200,000 clones listed, nearly 80% were seen once. The sequencing sample was made of peripheral blood. The source is an older woman with acute or convalescent COVID-19. Each CDR3 is given with its conserved first and last residue. D genes are given only for firm matches. Clone size appears in some rows only: once, few, many, or a class for an expanded clone.

cdr3_aa cdr3_nt j_call v_call d_call clone_size
CASLQGQETQYF TGTGCCAGCCTCCAGGGCCAAGAGACCCAGTACTTC TRBJ2-5 TRBV2 - -
CASSQLNREIGELFF TGTGCCAGCAGCCAACTCAACAGGGAGATCGGGGAGCTGTTTTTT TRBJ2-2 TRBV3-1/TRBV3-2 - -
CASSLTGGSTDTQYF TGTGCCAGCAGCTTAACGGGAGGGAGCACAGATACGCAGTATTTT TRBJ2-3 TRBV7-3 TRBD2 -
CASSQGAAGATPSYNEQFF TGTGCCAGCAGCCAAGGGGCAGCGGGAGCTACCCCGAGCTACAATGAGCAGTTCTTC TRBJ2-1 TRBV4-2 TRBD2 -
CASSEHHRRGNTIYF TGTGCCAGCAGTGAACACCACCGAAGGGGCAACACCATATATTTT TRBJ1-3 TRBV6-1 - -
CSVDYRGTGELFF TGCAGCGTAGATTACAGGGGTACCGGGGAGCTGTTTTTT TRBJ2-2 TRBV29-1 TRBD1 -
CASSLQGTGANVLTF TGTGCCAGCAGCTTACAGGGAACTGGGGCCAACGTCCTGACTTTC TRBJ2-6 TRBV5-8 - -
CASSPRGISSYEQYF TGTGCCAGCAGCCCTCGGGGGATTAGTTCCTACGAGCAGTACTTC TRBJ2-7 TRBV7-9 - -
CATSEPPRGVGTDTQYF TGTGCCACCAGTGAACCCCCCCGGGGGGTCGGAACAGATACGCAGTATTTT TRBJ2-3 TRBV24-1 TRBD2 -
CASSLIGGLREKLFF TGCGCCAGCAGCTTAATAGGAGGGTTGCGTGAAAAACTGTTTTTT TRBJ1-4 TRBV5-1 - -
CASSAPTGLVEKLFF TGTGCCAGCAGCGCCCCGACAGGGCTCGTTGAAAAACTGTTTTTT TRBJ1-4 TRBV9 TRBD1 medium-sized
CASSQFLRLAVTGELFF TGTGCCAGCAGCCAATTCCTGAGACTAGCAGTCACCGGGGAGCTGTTTTTT TRBJ2-2 TRBV3-1/TRBV3-2 TRBD2 -
CASSSPQLAGAHEQFF TGTGCCAGCAGCTCCCCCCAACTAGCGGGAGCCCATGAGCAGTTCTTC TRBJ2-1 TRBV7-9 TRBD2 -
CASSPRVGTEAFF TGTGCCAGCAGCCCCAGGGTAGGGACTGAAGCTTTCTTT TRBJ1-1 TRBV3-1/TRBV3-2 - -
CASSLGTGSGNTIYF TGTGCCAGCAGCTTGGGGACAGGATCTGGAAACACCATATATTTT TRBJ1-3 TRBV5-4 TRBD1 -
CASSLLRRGYEQYF TGTGCCAGCAGTCTACTGCGACGGGGCTACGAGCAGTACTTC TRBJ2-7 TRBV28 - -
CASSVEYRWQEGDCGYTF TGTGCCAGCAGCGTAGAGTATCGATGGCAGGAGGGAGACTGTGGCTACACCTTC TRBJ1-2 TRBV9 - -
CSVEGPDKNEQFF TGCAGCGTTGAAGGACCAGACAAAAATGAGCAGTTCTTC TRBJ2-1 TRBV29-1 - -
CASSETAGDGYTF TGTGCCAGTAGTGAGACGGCGGGGGATGGCTACACCTTC TRBJ1-2 TRBV19 - once
CASSSRTGRNYNEQFF TGTGCCAGCAGCTCCCGGACAGGGAGAAATTACAATGAGCAGTTCTTC TRBJ2-1 TRBV5-5 TRBD1 -
CASSYSNSKETQYF TGTGCCAGCAGTTACTCGAACAGTAAAGAGACCCAGTACTTC TRBJ2-5 TRBV6-5 - few
CASSQPTSGVTDTQYF TGTGCCAGCAGCCAACCAACTAGCGGAGTCACAGATACGCAGTATTTT TRBJ2-3 TRBV27 TRBD2 few
CASRLGSASGTQEQYF TGTGCCAGCAGACTCGGCTCGGCTAGCGGGACCCAAGAGCAGTACTTC TRBJ2-7 TRBV27 TRBD2 -
CASSPQSGNTEAFF TGTGCCAGCAGCCCCCAATCGGGGAACACTGAAGCTTTCTTT TRBJ1-1 TRBV7-3 - -
CASSLITDTQYF TGTGCCAGCAGCCTAATCACAGATACGCAGTATTTT TRBJ2-3 TRBV7-2 - -
CASSDLTSTDTQYF TGCGCCAGCAGTGATCTTACTAGCACAGATACGCAGTATTTT TRBJ2-3 TRBV10-1 - -